The entry below describes one T cell receptor beta chain. Its target is not known. CDR1 SGHTA and CDR2 FQGTGA come from the germline V gene. CDR3 length: 15 amino acids. The V segment lost 2 bases and the J segment 2 bases; nucleotides outside the gene matches: 1. This entry comes from a study of T cell responses to AZD1222 COVID-19 vaccine. General study results and limits: Seropositive status at baseline applied to only 5 to 7 AZD1222 recipients. It should be noted that donors were predominantly white British and more often female, and clonal diversity was possibly underestimated.

The assay was immunoSEQ multiplex PCR, and TCRdb's table has in-frame clones only and misses some. The top ten clones hold more than 8.5% of a sample with approximately 64,000 clones, 84% of them seen once. Sample: peripheral blood, taken on day 0 of AZD1222 vaccination. The TCR comes from an adult in good health. The gene calls are TRBV7-3 and TRBJ2-1, with TRBD2 matching over 9 bases. The DNA of the CDR3 is TGTGCCAGCAGCTTAGCGGGGGGGCCCTACAATGAGCAGTTCTTC. It is translated as CASSLAGGPYNEQFF. Based on the CDR3 plus reference TRBV7-3 and TRBJ2-1, the full variable domain is GAGVSQTPSNKVTEKGKYVELRCDPISGHTALYWYRQSLGQGPEFLIYFQGTGAADDSGLPNDRFFAVRPEGSVSTLKIQRTERGDSAVYLCASSLAGGPYNEQFFGPGTRLTVL.